Listed below are T cell receptor beta chains from one sample, sequenced in a study of cytomegalovirus exposure and HLA in healthy donors. Assay: immunoSEQ multiplex PCR; the TCRdb copy retains only in-frame clones and omits some. Seen here are approximately 170,000 clones, approximately 73% observed once, and the top ten hold 5% to 6.5%. The source material was PBMCs. The receptors stem from a woman aged 18 to 35 in good health and CMV-seropositive. Both conserved end residues are part of each CDR3. The D gene is left open where the match is weak. Rows may omit the clone size; those that give it use once, few, many or a size class.

j_gene | v_gene | d_gene | abundance | CDR3aa | CDR3nt
TRBJ1-1 | TRBV6-5 | . | . | CASRATGLNTEAFF | TGTGCCAGCAGGGCGACAGGCTTGAACACTGAAGCTTTCTTT
TRBJ2-7 | TRBV7-2 | . | . | CATGLTTSSYEQYF | TGTGCCACAGGGCTGACGACGAGCTCCTACGAGCAGTACTTC
TRBJ1-5 | TRBV6-5 | . | once | CASSGGNQPQHF | TGTGCCAGCAGTGGAGGGAATCAGCCCCAGCATTTT
TRBJ1-1 | TRBV13 | TRBD1 | . | CASSTPGTGNTEAFF | TGTGCCAGCAGCACGCCCGGGACAGGGAACACTGAAGCTTTCTTT
TRBJ2-7 | TRBV27 | . | . | CASRRGSYEQYF | TGTGCCAGCAGACGGGGGTCCTACGAGCAGTACTTC
TRBJ2-2 | TRBV7-2 | . | . | CASSFMGVNTGELFF | TGTGCCAGCAGCTTCATGGGAGTAAACACCGGGGAGCTGTTTTTT
TRBJ1-1 | TRBV5-4 | . | few | CASSSPGHTEAFF | TGTGCCAGCAGCTCACCAGGGCACACTGAAGCTTTCTTT
TRBJ1-2 | TRBV7-6 | TRBD1 | . | CASSSIPYPRDRLYGYTF | TGTGCCAGCAGCTCCATACCTTACCCCCGGGACAGACTTTATGGCTACACCTTC
TRBJ2-5 | TRBV15 | TRBD2 | . | CATSSSGEVQETQYF | TGTGCCACCAGCAGTAGCGGGGAAGTCCAAGAGACCCAGTACTTC
TRBJ2-1 | TRBV4-3 | TRBD2 | . | CASSQTSGGYSEQFF | TGCGCCAGCAGCCAGACTAGCGGGGGTTATAGTGAGCAGTTCTTC
TRBJ1-3 | TRBV2 | . | . | CASSESLGPRSGNTIYF | TGTGCCAGCAGTGAATCTTTGGGGCCCCGCTCTGGAAACACCATATATTTT
TRBJ1-2 | TRBV11-2 | TRBD1 | . | CASSPSTGLNYGYTF | TGTGCCAGCAGCCCATCGACAGGGCTGAACTATGGCTACACCTTC
TRBJ2-2 | TRBV4-1 | . | . | CASSQVGRGRDGGELFF | TGCGCCAGCAGCCAAGTGGGGCGGGGCCGGGACGGCGGGGAGCTGTTTTTT
TRBJ2-5 | TRBV7-7 | TRBD1 | . | CASSLDRRETQYF | TGTGCTAGCAGCCTGGACAGGCGGGAGACCCAGTACTTC
TRBJ1-3 | TRBV5-4 | . | . | CASSRGGNSGNTIYF | TGTGCCAGCAGCAGAGGGGGAAACTCTGGAAACACCATATATTTT
TRBJ2-3 | TRBV4-1 | . | . | CASSQDRAGALTDTQYF | TGCGCCAGCAGCCAAGATCGGGCGGGGGCCCTCACAGATACGCAGTATTTT
TRBJ2-7 | TRBV11-1 | . | . | CASSPGEIYEQYF | TGTGCCAGCAGCCCGGGAGAGATTTACGAGCAGTACTTC
TRBJ2-7 | TRBV7-6 | . | . | CASSPRESGEQYF | TGTGCCAGCAGCCCCAGGGAATCCGGCGAGCAGTACTTC
TRBJ1-1 | TRBV18 | . | few | CASSPPVNTEAFF | TGTGCCAGCTCACCCCCAGTGAACACTGAAGCTTTCTTT
TRBJ1-4 | TRBV7-2 | TRBD1 | . | CASSFTLSDRGRTNEKLFF | TGTGCCAGCAGCTTCACCTTATCGGACAGGGGGCGAACTAATGAAAAACTGTTTTTT
TRBJ2-3 | TRBV9 | . | . | CASSVFGFGTDTQYF | TGTGCCAGCAGCGTATTCGGGTTTGGCACAGATACGCAGTATTTT
TRBJ2-1 | TRBV9 | TRBD1 | few | CASSGGQVGVRHEQFF | TGTGCCAGCAGCGGCGGACAGGTTGGGGTCCGTCACGAGCAGTTCTTC
TRBJ2-2 | TRBV5-4 | TRBD1 | . | CASSKGQGGPGELFF | TGTGCCAGCAGCAAAGGACAGGGCGGCCCCGGGGAGCTGTTTTTT
TRBJ2-7 | TRBV6-6 | . | . | CASSPTGAYEQYF | TGTGCCAGCAGTCCCACAGGAGCCTACGAGCAGTACTTC
TRBJ2-3 | TRBV18 | TRBD1 | . | CASSPRQGEGTDTQYF | TGTGCCAGCTCACCACGACAGGGCGAAGGCACAGATACGCAGTATTTT
TRBJ1-5 | TRBV25-1 | . | . | CASSPSGNHRDQPQHF | TGTGCCAGCAGTCCCAGTGGGAACCACAGGGATCAGCCCCAGCATTTT
TRBJ2-7 | TRBV29-1 | TRBD2 | once | CSVRRGSGHEQYF | TGCAGCGTTCGGCGGGGGAGTGGGCACGAGCAGTACTTC
TRBJ1-1 | TRBV7-9 | TRBD1 | few | CASSRPGQKAFF | TGTGCCAGCAGCCGACCGGGACAGAAAGCTTTCTTT
TRBJ1-6 | TRBV10-3 | TRBD1 | once | CASSRDRDSPLHF | TGTGCCTCCTCCCGGGACAGGGATTCACCCCTCCACTTT
TRBJ2-3 | TRBV14 | . | . | CASSQDFRPDTQYF | TGTGCCAGCAGCCAAGATTTCAGGCCAGATACGCAGTATTTT
TRBJ2-7 | TRBV23-1 | TRBD1 | . | CASSQSRDRLSYEQYF | TGCGCCAGCAGTCAATCGAGGGACAGGCTCTCCTACGAGCAGTACTTC
TRBJ2-7 | TRBV10-3 | TRBD2 | . | CAIRLAEAYEQYF | TGTGCCATACGACTAGCGGAGGCCTACGAGCAGTACTTC
TRBJ1-4 | TRBV2 | TRBD1 | . | CASRGTVTNEKLFF | TGTGCCAGCAGGGGGACAGTGACTAATGAAAAACTGTTTTTT